This TCR beta chain was recorded in a study of OX40 agonist ivuxolimab in advanced cancers. Findings of the study overall: Clonal expansion was among the lowest in partial responders at 0.1-3.0 mg/kg, especially CD8+. The mean number of expanded clones was higher in CD8+ T cells than in CD4+. Antigen targets of the expanded peripheral T cells went undetermined.

On cycle 4 day 1 and cycle 7 day 1, as well as at baseline, blood was sampled. Turning to this clone: Its matching antigen is unknown.

V was cut by 1 base and J by 6 bases, with 10 bases left in between. Germline V lookup: CDR1 MNHEY, CDR2 SVGAGI. This CDR3 contains 14 residues. Libraries were prepared by immunoSEQ multiplex PCR; TCRdb keeps only in-frame clonotypes and omits some of them. This table holds about 46,000 clones, around nine tenths found once. This clonotype originated in an adult with an advanced solid tumor such as melanoma, head and neck, liver or kidney cancer. Sequenced here: CD4+ or CD8+ T cells sorted from blood, sampled in a trial of the OX40 agonist ivuxolimab. This chain links TRBV6-5 with TRBJ2-1, with D unclear. CDR3 residues: CASSYFGPSNEQFF. CDR3 nucleotides: TGTGCCAGCAGTTACTTCGGGCCTTCCAATGAGCAGTTCTTC.